A single T cell receptor (beta chain) is shown here with its context. Antigen unknown. The entry originates in a study of CXCR3-negative and CXCR3-positive naive CD8 T cells. The study, taken as a whole, reports: TRB CDR3s were more hydrophobic in CXCR3-positive than in CXCR3-negative naive cells.

It was by 5' RACE with UMI labels that the TRB cDNA libraries were prepared. TCRdb re-analyzed the 5' RACE reads; it lists each CDR3 protein once, without DNA. In total, the table holds about 120,000 distinct CDR3 sequences. CDR3 length: 14 amino acids. Germline V gives CDR1 SQVTM, CDR2 ANQGSEA. This TCR came from a human donor in good health. Some clones in this sample may be carry-over from other donors' samples. This rearrangement joins TRBV29-1 to TRBJ2-7; TCRdb's D call, TRBD1, is unchecked because there is no DNA. Sample: naive CXCR3+ CD8+ T cells from blood. Subset described: CD45RO-CCR7+CD27+CD95- naive CD8+ T cells expressing CXCR3 (TNR3+). CDR3 amino acids: CSVMTGDNSYEQYF.